The T cell receptor (beta chain) under discussion was sequenced for a study of T-cell memory formation after mild COVID-19. Study overall: The TCR clusters were mostly specific to one donor.

Overall study results and limits: Largely, contracting CD4+ clones fell within CM and EM, and contracting CD8+ clones within EMRA. Contracting clones from day 15 to 85 showed balanced CD4/CD8; later expanders favored CD4+.

Each CDR3 protein is one row after TCRdb ran MiXCR on the 5' RACE reads. The sample includes 280,000 or so distinct CDR3 sequences, 8% to 9% of them seen just once. This clonotype was seen only a few times. Its matching antigen is unknown. After removal of 1 base from V and 2 bases from J, the junction contained 14 bases not matched to a gene. The length of the CDR3 is 17 residues. The germline V gene has CDR1 DFQATT and CDR2 SNEGSKA (reference sequence). The clonotype was recovered from a man aged 18 to 30 who had mild COVID-19 (a few samples of this study predate the infection). Cell type and time point are not known. The J gene is TRBJ2-7, the V gene TRBV20-1, with 7 positions matching TRBD2. The sample consisted of PBMCs or a T cell subset sorted from them (not recorded which). For the CDR3, the DNA is TGCAGTGCTAGAGGGGACTTGCCGGGACTACTTGCCTACGAGCAGTACGTC. Amino acids: CSARGDLPGLLAYEQYV.